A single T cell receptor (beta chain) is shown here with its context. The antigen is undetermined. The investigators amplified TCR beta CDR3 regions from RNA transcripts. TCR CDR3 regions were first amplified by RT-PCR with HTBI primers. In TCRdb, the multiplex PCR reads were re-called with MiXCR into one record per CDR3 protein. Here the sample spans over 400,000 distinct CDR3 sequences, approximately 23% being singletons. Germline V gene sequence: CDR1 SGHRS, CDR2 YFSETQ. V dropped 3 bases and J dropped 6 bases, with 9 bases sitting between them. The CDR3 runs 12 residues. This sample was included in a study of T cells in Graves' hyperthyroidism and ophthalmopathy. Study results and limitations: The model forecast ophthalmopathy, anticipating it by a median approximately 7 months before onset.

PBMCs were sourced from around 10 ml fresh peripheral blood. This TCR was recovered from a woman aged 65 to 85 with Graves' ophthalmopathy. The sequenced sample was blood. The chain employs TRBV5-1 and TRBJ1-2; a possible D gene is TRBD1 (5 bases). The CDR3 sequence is CASSSIGDGYTF. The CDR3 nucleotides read TGCGCCAGCAGCTCTATAGGGGATGGCTACACCTTC.